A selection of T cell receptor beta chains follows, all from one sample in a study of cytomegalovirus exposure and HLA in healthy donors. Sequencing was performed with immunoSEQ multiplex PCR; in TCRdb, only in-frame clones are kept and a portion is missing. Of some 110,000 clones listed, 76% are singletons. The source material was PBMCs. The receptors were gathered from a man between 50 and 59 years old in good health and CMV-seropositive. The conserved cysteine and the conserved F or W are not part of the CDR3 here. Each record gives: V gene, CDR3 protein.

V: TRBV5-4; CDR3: ASSLRAGGEQY
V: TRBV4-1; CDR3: ASSQDPTVEYNEQF
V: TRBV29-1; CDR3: SVDSSSGNTIY
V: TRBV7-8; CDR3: ASSSIRGGMNTEAF
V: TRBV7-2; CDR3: ASSRTATSGGYNEQF
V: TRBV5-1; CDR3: ASSTEGAPTDTQY
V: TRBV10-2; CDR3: ASSQGQAGTDTQY
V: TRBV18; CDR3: ASSPEQGWENTIY
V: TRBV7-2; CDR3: ASSFLQGYYGYT
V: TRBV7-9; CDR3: ASSFPGQVVEQY
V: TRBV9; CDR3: ASSVMGGADNEQF
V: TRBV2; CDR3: ASSRRQGWRGTDTQY
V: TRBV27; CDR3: ASSYGTDIYEQY
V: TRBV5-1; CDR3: ASSATGSDTEAF
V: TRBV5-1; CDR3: ASRRRGEVDTEAF
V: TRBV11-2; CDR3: ASSSGTGYTGELF
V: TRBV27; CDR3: ASSLWGDRVYGYT
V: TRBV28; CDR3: ASSPTGVGSYEQY
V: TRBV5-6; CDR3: ASSLDRGQGAVGYT
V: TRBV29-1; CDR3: SVMRTSEADTQY
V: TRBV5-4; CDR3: ASSLNEDQPQH
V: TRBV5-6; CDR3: ASSSERGNQPQH
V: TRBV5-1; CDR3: ASSFEPGLAGGKSYNEQF
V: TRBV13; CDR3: ASSSTTSGTSYEQY
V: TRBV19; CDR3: ASSMFVQGAYEQY
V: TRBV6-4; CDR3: ASSDFAGVNEQF
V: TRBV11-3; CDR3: ASSVLGPGELF
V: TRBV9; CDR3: ASSVALLPEQGVEAF
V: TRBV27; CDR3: ASSLDRTRYEQY
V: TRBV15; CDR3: ATSRGLAGEETQY
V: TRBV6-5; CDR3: ASSPTGGFYGYT
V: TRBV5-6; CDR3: ASSWGRGGNTIY
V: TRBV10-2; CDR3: ATSGGETQY
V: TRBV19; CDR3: ASTQRQGQDQPQH
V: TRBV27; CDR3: ASSLRLADPRGQF
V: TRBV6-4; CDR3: ASSDRGAGGTVSYNEQF
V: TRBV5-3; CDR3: ARSSVPGLNTEAF
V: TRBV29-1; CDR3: SVERGSYGYT
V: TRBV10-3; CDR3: AISPRGASSLTEAF
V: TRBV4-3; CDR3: ASNQEGGYEQY